This T cell receptor (beta chain) was documented in a study of cytomegalovirus exposure and HLA in healthy donors. About this clone: The antigen is unknown.

Overall study results and limits: When analyzed later, the rates of TCR association showed variation by HLA locus, with DRB1 the most and HLA-C the fewest. The dataset shows that most TCR sequences were rare, while some public TCRs occurred in many donors.

The PCR was carried out with 60 Vbeta primers and 13 Jbeta primers. Sequencing used immunoSEQ multiplex PCR; TCRdb keeps in-frame clones, though not all of them. This sample has about 170,000 clones, with roughly 86% found just once. Looked up from germline, CDR1 is SGDLS and CDR2 is YYNGEE. The ends were cut back, 0 bases at V and 2 bases at J, with 10 bases in the middle. CDR3 length: 15 amino acids. The V call is TRBV9, the J call TRBJ2-3; D unresolved. Sequencing used PBMCs. The sequence was collected from a girl aged 5 to 17 in good health and CMV-seropositive. CDR3 in DNA: TGTGCCAGCAGCGTAGAACCAGAACCCACAGATACGCAGTATTTT. It specifies CASSVEPEPTDTQYF.